These 28 T cell receptor beta chains were sequenced from one sample in a study of T cell repertoires in cytomegalovirus infection. These receptors lack a known antigen. TCRdb independently ran MiXCR on the reads; one entry per CDR3 protein. The table records 700,000 to 850,000 distinct CDR3 sequences, 30% to 35% of them present only once. Sequencing used cultured CD8+ T cells from PBMCs, obtained from culture after CMV antigen stimulation. These receptors were collected from a human donor in good health (CMV status not recorded). Some clones in this sample may be carry-over from other donors' samples.

As to this clonotype: A read error may account for a junction end that differs from germline. This rearrangement joins TRBV7-1 to TRBJ1-1, with no clear D. TRBV7-1 qualifies as an ORF whose function is uncertain. CDR3 length: 15 residues. As DNA, the CDR3 is TGTGCCAGCAGCTCCTATCACGGTGCCTACACTGGAGCTTTCTTT. Residues: CASSSYHGAYTGAFF.

V usage is TRBV7-2 and J usage is TRBJ2-7; D might be TRBD2 (5 bases). Per germline, CDR1 SGHTA and CDR2 FQGNSA. The V end lost 4 bases, the J end lost 2 bases, and 15 bases lay between the germline ends. The CDR3 is 15 residues long. This CDR3 reads CASSSLAEAPYEQYV. CDR3 nucleotide sequence: TGTGCCAGCAGCTCCTTGGCGGAGGCCCCCTACGAGCAGTACGTC.

V is TRBV20-1 and J is TRBJ2-5, with a possible D match to TRBD2 (5 bases). The CDR3 totals 15 residues. V was pared by 6 bases and J by 2 bases, with 19 bases between. Germline lookup yields CDR1 DFQATT and CDR2 SNEGSKA (reference sequence). CDR3 DNA sequence: TGCAGTGCGGGTGGACTGGCGACCCTTCAAGAGACCCAGTACTTC. This encodes CSAGGLATLQETQYF.

This clonotype was picked up a small number of times. The chain combines TRBV7-6 with TRBJ2-2; no clear D gene. Germline CDR1 reads SGHVS; CDR2 reads FNYEAQ. V was trimmed by 5 bases and J by 1 base, leaving 11 bases between them. This CDR3 contains 15 residues. CDR3 residues: CASSARTMNTGELFF. CDR3 bases: TGTGCCAGCAGCGCCCGGACCATGAACACCGGGGAGCTGTTTTTT.

The rearrangement uses TRBV6-2 or TRBV6-3 and TRBJ1-1; perhaps TRBD1 as D (6 bases). The CDR3 is 18 residues long. Deletions cut 2 bases from V and 3 bases from J, with 22 bases between. Looked up from germline, CDR1 is MNHEY and CDR2 is SVGEGT. CDR3 DNA sequence: TGTGCCAGCAGTTACGATGTTCGGCCAGGACAGATATACACTGAAGCTTTCTTT. Translating it yields CASSYDVRPGQIYTEAFF.

The rearrangement links TRBV6-4 to TRBJ2-7; possible D gene TRBD1, 6 bases. The CDR3 sequence is 18 residues long. Germline V gene lookup returns CDR1 MRHNA and CDR2 SNTAGT. V lost 6 bases and J lost 2, with 26 bases in between. This chain's CDR3 is CASSEKRTAFTQAYEQYV. CDR3 in DNA: TGTGCCAGCAGCGAAAAAAGGACAGCATTTACCCAAGCCTACGAGCAGTACGTC.

J is TRBJ2-1 and V is TRBV6-8; either TRBD1 or TRBD2 may supply D (5 bases each). Between the trimmed V and J ends, which lost 5 bases and 3 bases, there was a span of 17 bases. The CDR3 is 16 residues long. Germline-derived CDR1 and CDR2 are MNHGY and SAAAGT. The CDR3 DNA sequence: TGTGCCAGCAGTACAACGACCGGGACGGACTACAATGAGCAGTTCTTC. This sequence encodes CASSTTTGTDYNEQFF.

This clonotype showed up many times. This chain's CDR3 is CASSLGMSEQFF. In DNA form, the CDR3 reads TGTGCCAGCAGCTTAGGAATGTCTGAGCAGTTCTTC. This chain uses TRBV7-2 with TRBJ2-1, with D unresolved. The germline V gene encodes CDR1 SGHTA and CDR2 FQGNSA. The CDR3 is 12 residues long. Trimming removed 1 base from V and 9 bases from J, with 7 bases in between.

V gene TRBV6-6 combines with J gene TRBJ1-1; D gene uncertain. V was shortened by 2 bases and J by 1 base, with 8 bases between the two germline ends. Germline V gives CDR1 MNHNY, CDR2 SVGAGI (reference sequence). CDR3 size: 14 residues. CDR3 in amino acids: CASSYGAWNTEAFF. DNA of the CDR3: TGTGCCAGCAGTTACGGCGCCTGGAACACTGAAGCTTTCTTT.

This clonotype was observed many times. The junction departs from germline at one end; a sequencing error may be responsible. J is TRBJ2-7 and V is TRBV27; D unclear. The length of the CDR3 is 13 residues. The V gene's germline CDR1 is MNHEY and CDR2 SMNVEV (reference sequence). The CDR3 here is CASSLSGSYEQYF. The CDR3 DNA is TGTGCCAGCAGCTTATCCGGATCCTACGAGCAGTACTTC.

This clonotype has at least ten counts. This sequence joins TRBV7-8 and TRBJ2-3; weak D call: TRBD2 (6 bases). The CDR3 runs 18 residues. With 2 bases removed from V and 2 bases from J, the gap between germline ends came to 20 bases. CDR1 SGHVS and CDR2 FQNEAQ come from the germline V gene. This CDR3 reads CASSLIGGELGLTDTQYF. In DNA form, the CDR3 reads TGTGCCAGCAGCTTAATCGGCGGGGAGCTCGGGCTCACAGATACGCAGTATTTT.

This clonotype was observed a handful of times. V and J are TRBV4-3 and TRBJ1-1; maybe TRBD1 (5 bases). The germline CDR1 and CDR2 sequences are LGHNA and YSLEER. V was shortened by 6 bases and J by 2 bases, with 16 bases between the two germline ends. This CDR3 has 15 residues. CDR3 nucleotides: TGCGCCAGCAGACTGTTAAGGGGTGCTAACACTGAAGCTTTCTTT. Translated, it gives CASRLLRGANTEAFF.

This chain links TRBV6-1 with TRBJ2-7; TRBD1 matches at 9 bases. Germline assignment: CDR1 MNHNS and CDR2 SASEGT. V trimming: 10 bases; J trimming: 3 bases; junction bases outside the gene matches: 7. The CDR3 spans 13 residues. CDR3 in amino acids: CATETGGDYEQYF. As DNA, the CDR3 is TGTGCCACCGAGACAGGGGGGGACTACGAGCAGTACTTC.

This clonotype was seen only a few times. This sequence joins TRBV27 and TRBJ2-3; no definite D call. CDR1 is MNHEY and CDR2 is SMNVEV in the germline V gene (reference sequence). CDR3 length equals 14 residues. Trimming stripped 5 bases from V and 3 bases from J, with 12 bases between. Here the CDR3 DNA reads TGTGCCAGCAGTAATACCAGGAAAACAGATACGCAGTATTTT. Encoded protein: CASSNTRKTDTQYF.

In this sample, this clonotype turned up a few times. The chain links TRBV20-1 to TRBJ1-2; D is uncertain. There are 12 residues in the CDR3. CDR1 DFQATT and CDR2 SNEGSKA come from the germline V gene (reference sequence). The V and J ends lost 3 bases and 4 bases respectively, with 9 bases between them. The DNA of the CDR3 is TGCAGTGCTAGTATGATTACCTATGGCTACACCTTC. Residues: CSASMITYGYTF.

The chain links TRBV27 to TRBJ1-1, with no clear D. V was pared by 5 bases and J by 5 bases, with 12 bases between. Germline assignment: CDR1 MNHEY and CDR2 SMNVEV (reference sequence). The CDR3 contains 13 residues. CDR3 sequence reads: CASSHSPGTEAFF. The CDR3 nucleotides are TGTGCCAGCAGTCACTCTCCGGGGACTGAAGCTTTCTTT.

The genes are TRBV29-1 and TRBJ2-7; 8 bases are a match to TRBD1. Germline CDR1 and CDR2: SQVTM and ANQGSEA. The CDR3 runs 13 residues. V shed 1 base, J shed 3 bases, and the junction held 2 bases outside the gene matches. Here the CDR3 reads CSVEGGTGYEQYF. The DNA of the CDR3 is TGCAGCGTTGAAGGTGGGACAGGCTACGAGCAGTACTTC.

This clonotype was recorded many times. The chain has TRBV7-8 and TRBJ2-3; no reliable D call. CDR3 length equals 15 residues. In germline, CDR1 is SGHVS, CDR2 FQNEAQ. Between the trimmed V and J ends, which lost 1 base and 4 bases, there was a span of 12 bases. The CDR3 sequence is CASSLGVYKPDTQYF. CDR3 nucleotides: TGTGCCAGCAGCTTAGGAGTTTACAAACCAGATACGCAGTATTTT.

This clonotype is a singleton in its sample. A much larger clonotype is one base distant, so this may be a read error. The gene calls are TRBV7-6 and TRBJ2-7; D is undetermined. Germline CDR1 and CDR2: SGHVS and FNYEAQ. The CDR3 contains 14 residues. V was cut by 3 bases and J by 4 bases, with 13 bases left in between. CDR3 bases: TGTGCCAGCAGCTTTCCATGGGCGGCGTACGAGCAGTACTTC. It codes for CASSFPWAAYEQYF.

V and J are TRBV19 and TRBJ2-7, with 8 bases lining up with TRBD1. Unmatched junction bases numbered 6, after V lost 5 bases and J lost 6 bases. Germline V gives CDR1 LNHDA, CDR2 SQIVND (reference sequence). The CDR3 has 13 residues. CDR3 residues: CASSPGQGSEQYV. The CDR3, as DNA: TGTGCCAGTAGTCCCGGACAGGGAAGCGAGCAGTACGTC.

V gene TRBV2 combines with J gene TRBJ2-7; 9 bases agree with TRBD1. CDR3 length: 14 amino acids. V shed 6 bases and J 1 base; nucleotides not matched to a gene: 4. Germline assignment: CDR1 SNHLY and CDR2 FYNNEI. CDR3 loop: CASRGQGLSYEQYF. The DNA of the CDR3 is TGTGCCAGCAGGGGACAGGGCTTATCCTACGAGCAGTACTTC.

This chain uses TRBV6-2 or TRBV6-3 with TRBJ2-1; D possibly uses TRBD1 or TRBD2 (6 bases each). Germline CDR1 reads MNHEY; CDR2 reads SVGEGT. The CDR3 runs to 14 residues. The V end was cut by 0 bases, the J end by 10 bases, with 13 bases between. The CDR3 sequence: CASSYSRGGREQFF. In DNA form, the CDR3 reads TGTGCCAGCAGTTACTCGAGAGGGGGGCGCGAGCAGTTCTTC.

The chain recombines TRBV6-6 with TRBJ2-1, with D unclear. This CDR3 spans 14 amino acids. The germline CDR1 and CDR2 sequences are MNHNY and SVGAGI (reference sequence). The V end lost 0 bases, the J end lost 9 bases, and 12 bases lay between the germline ends. CDR3 sequence reads: CASSYSDGVSEQFF. For the CDR3, the DNA is TGTGCCAGCAGTTACTCGGACGGAGTGTCTGAGCAGTTCTTC.

This clonotype was recorded only once. One base away lies a much larger clone, so this may be a sequencing read error. This rearrangement joins TRBV7-2 to TRBJ2-5; the D gene is possibly TRBD2 (6 bases). The CDR3 is 17 residues long. Looked up from germline, CDR1 is SGHTA and CDR2 is FQGNSA. The CDR3 DNA is TGTGCCAGCAGCTTAGAGTTTCGGGGGACTGTCCAAGAGATCCAGTACTTC. Residues: CASSLEFRGTVQEIQYF.

This clonotype was seen a handful of times. This sequence joins TRBV24-1 and TRBJ2-5; D tentatively reads TRBD1 or TRBD2 (5 bases each). There are 12 residues in the CDR3. CDR1 and CDR2 (germline): KGHDR, SFDVKD. The germline V and J ends were trimmed by 5 bases and 3 bases, with 6 bases remaining between them. The CDR3 coding sequence is TGTGCCACCAGTGGGGACGAAGAGACCCAGTACTTC. It specifies CATSGDEETQYF.

This clonotype came up many times. The gene calls are TRBV7-6 and TRBJ2-1; 9 bases line up with TRBD2. The V and J ends lost 5 bases and 6 bases, in that order; junction bases with no gene match: 11. The germline gives CDR1 SGHVS, CDR2 FNYEAQ. The CDR3 has 16 amino acids. The CDR3 DNA reads as TGTGCCAGCAGCGTACGAGGGGCGGGGGGGCCCAATGAGCAGTTCTTC. It translates to CASSVRGAGGPNEQFF.

This clonotype was seen a handful of times. This chain links TRBV27 with TRBJ1-2, with 7 nucleotides matching TRBD1. CDR3 size: 12 residues. Germline V gives CDR1 MNHEY, CDR2 SMNVEV (reference sequence). The V segment lost 8 bases and the J segment 2 bases; nucleotides outside the gene matches: 2. The CDR3 DNA reads TGTGCCAGCGGACAGGAGAACTATGGCTACACCTTC. This gives the protein CASGQENYGYTF.

The sample holds many counts of this clonotype. The genes are TRBV6-5 and TRBJ1-6; D unresolved. The CDR3 has 14 amino acids. V gave up 2 bases and J gave up 7 bases, with 9 bases separating them. CDR1 is MNHEY, CDR2 SVGAGI, per germline. The CDR3 here is CASSYAGRNSPLHF. The CDR3, as DNA: TGTGCCAGCAGTTACGCGGGGAGAAATTCACCCCTCCACTTT.